Below are 5 T cell receptor beta chains sequenced from a single sample in a study of technical replicates of blood from several donors. Clones were sequenced by immunoSEQ multiplex PCR, and TCRdb holds only the in-frame ones, with some missing. The sample includes about 75,000 clones, approximately 97% of them seen just once. The sequencing sample was made of T cells isolated from PBMCs. The origin of the receptors is a human donor in good health.

The rearrangement uses TRBV28 and TRBJ1-1; 9 bases match TRBD1. The CDR3 totals 15 residues. The trim removed 4 bases at V and 4 bases at J, leaving 7 bases unmatched. Germline V gene lookup returns CDR1 MDHEN and CDR2 SYDVKM. This CDR3 is CASSSSMGQGTEAFF. Here the CDR3 DNA reads TGTGCCAGCAGTTCCAGTATGGGACAGGGCACTGAAGCTTTCTTT.

The V and J genes are TRBV7-3 and TRBJ2-5, with 13 bases aligning to TRBD2. The CDR3 loop spans 16 amino acids. CDR1 and CDR2 (germline): SGHTA, FQGTGA. Unmatched junction bases numbered 4, after V lost 4 bases and J lost 2 bases. The CDR3, as DNA: TGTGCCAGCAGCTGGGGGACTAGCGGGGATCAAGAGACCCAGTACTTC. This translates into CASSWGTSGDQETQYF.

V gene TRBV21-1 combines with J gene TRBJ1-1; the table calls TRBD1, which could not be checked here. TRBV21-1 is termed a pseudogene. This CDR3 has 11 amino acids. The CDR3 DNA reads as TGTGCCAGCAGAGGGGGCACTGAAGCTTTCTTT. It encodes CASRGGTEAFF.

The chain is built from TRBV6-5 and TRBJ1-4; no firm D call. V was shortened by 0 bases and J by 6 bases, with 5 bases between the two germline ends. The CDR3 is made up of 13 amino acids. The germline V gene has CDR1 MNHEY and CDR2 SVGAGI. CDR3: CASSYSGDEKLFF. Here the CDR3 DNA reads TGTGCCAGCAGTTACTCCGGGGATGAAAAACTGTTTTTT.

In its sample, this clone was seen once. The chain recombines TRBV7-2 with TRBJ2-1; 9 positions agree with TRBD1. CDR1 is SGHTA and CDR2 is FQGNSA in the germline V gene. V lost 5 bases to trimming and J lost 0 bases; unmatched junction nucleotides: 8. The CDR3 is 17 residues long. CDR3: CASSLIGTGISYNEQFF. CDR3 bases: TGTGCCAGCAGCCTCATCGGGACAGGGATCTCCTACAATGAGCAGTTCTTC. Variable domain in full (rest from reference TRBV7-2 and TRBJ2-1): GAGVSQSPSNKVTEKGKDVELRCDPISGHTALYWYRQSLGQGLEFLIYFQGNSAPDKSGLPSDRFSAERTGGSVSTLTIQRTQQEDSAVYLCASSLIGTGISYNEQFFGPGTRLTVL.